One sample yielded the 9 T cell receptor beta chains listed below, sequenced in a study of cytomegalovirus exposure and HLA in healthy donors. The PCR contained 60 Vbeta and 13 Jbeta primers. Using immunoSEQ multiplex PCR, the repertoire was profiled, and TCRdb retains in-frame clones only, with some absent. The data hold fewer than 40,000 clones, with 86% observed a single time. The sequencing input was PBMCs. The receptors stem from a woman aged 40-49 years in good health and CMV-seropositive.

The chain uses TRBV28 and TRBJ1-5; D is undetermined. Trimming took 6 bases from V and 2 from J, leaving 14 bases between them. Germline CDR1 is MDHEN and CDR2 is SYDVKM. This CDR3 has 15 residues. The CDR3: CASRIEGGGNQPQHF. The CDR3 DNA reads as TGTGCCAGCAGGATCGAGGGAGGCGGCAATCAGCCCCAGCATTTT.

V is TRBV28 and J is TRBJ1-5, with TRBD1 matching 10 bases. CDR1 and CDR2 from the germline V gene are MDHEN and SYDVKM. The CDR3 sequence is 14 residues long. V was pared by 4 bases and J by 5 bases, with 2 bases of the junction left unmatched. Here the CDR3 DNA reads TGTGCCAGCAGTTCAGGACAGGGGGATCAGCCCCAGCATTTT. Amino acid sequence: CASSSGQGDQPQHF.

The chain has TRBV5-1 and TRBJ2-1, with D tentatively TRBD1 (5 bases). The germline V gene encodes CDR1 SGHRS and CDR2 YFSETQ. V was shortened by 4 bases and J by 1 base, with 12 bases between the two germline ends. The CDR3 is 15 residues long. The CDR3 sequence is CASSGQGGSYNEQFF. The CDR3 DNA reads TGCGCCAGCAGCGGGCAGGGTGGGTCCTACAATGAGCAGTTCTTC.

CDR3 in DNA: TGTGCCAGCAGCCCCCAGCTCTCTAGACAGGTAACCCTGTTTTTT. This gives the protein CASSPQLSRQVTLFF. The V call is TRBV7-9, the J call TRBJ1-4; D is possibly TRBD1 (6 bases). This CDR3 comprises 15 residues. Germline V gene lookup returns CDR1 SEHNR and CDR2 FQNEAQ (reference sequence). V gave up 5 bases and J gave up 14 bases, with 24 bases separating them. Using reference TRBV7-9 and TRBJ1-4 for the parts outside the CDR3, the full variable domain is DTGVSQNPRHKITKRGQNVTFRCDPISEHNRLYWYRQTLGQGPEFLTYFQNEAQLEKSRLLSDRFSAERPKGSFSTLEIQRTEQGDSAMYLCASSPQLSRQVTLFFGSGTQLSVL.

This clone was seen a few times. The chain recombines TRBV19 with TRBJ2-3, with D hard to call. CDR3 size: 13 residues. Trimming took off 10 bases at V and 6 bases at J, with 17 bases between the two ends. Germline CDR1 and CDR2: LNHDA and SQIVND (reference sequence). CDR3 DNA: TGTGCCATTACCCAGATTTTATCGGATACGCAGTATTTT. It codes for CAITQILSDTQYF.

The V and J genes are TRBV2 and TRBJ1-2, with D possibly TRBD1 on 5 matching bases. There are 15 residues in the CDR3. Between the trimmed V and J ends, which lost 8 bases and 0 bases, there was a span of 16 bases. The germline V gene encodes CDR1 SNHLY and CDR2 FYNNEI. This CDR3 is CASGGEGAPNYGYTF. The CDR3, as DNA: TGTGCCAGCGGGGGGGAAGGAGCACCTAACTATGGCTACACCTTC.

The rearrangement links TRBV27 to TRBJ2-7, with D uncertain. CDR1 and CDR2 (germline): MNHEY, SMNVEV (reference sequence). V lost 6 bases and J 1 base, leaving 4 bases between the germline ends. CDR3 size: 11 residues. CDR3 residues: CASRASYEQYF. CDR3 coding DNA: TGTGCCAGCAGAGCTTCCTACGAGCAGTACTTC.

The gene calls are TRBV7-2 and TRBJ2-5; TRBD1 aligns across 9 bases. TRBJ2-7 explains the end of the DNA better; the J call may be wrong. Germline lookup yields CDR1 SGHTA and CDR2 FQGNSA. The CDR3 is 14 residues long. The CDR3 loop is CASSSTGGSYEQYF. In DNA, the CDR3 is TGTGCCAGCAGCTCGACAGGGGGCTCCTACGAGCAGTACTTC.

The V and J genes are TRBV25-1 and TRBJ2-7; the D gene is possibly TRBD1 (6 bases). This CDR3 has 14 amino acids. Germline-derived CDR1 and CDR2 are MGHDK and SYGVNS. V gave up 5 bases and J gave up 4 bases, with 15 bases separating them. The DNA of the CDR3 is TGTGCCAGCAGTCCCCCAGGGGCCTCGTACGAGCAGTACTTC. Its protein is CASSPPGASYEQYF.